These T cell receptor beta chains were read from a single sample in a study of response to subunit inactivated influenza vaccine. TCRdb re-analysed the RT-PCR reads in MiXCR, keeping a single row per CDR3 protein. Of under 850,000 distinct CDR3 sequences in the sample, roughly 18% were seen once. The starting material was PBMCs from blood, obtained 4 to 6 days after vaccination. The origin of the receptors is a man aged 50-60 years who received an inactivated influenza vaccine. Each CDR3 is given with its conserved first and last residue. Each record gives: D gene, clone size, J gene, V gene, CDR3 protein, CDR3 DNA. The D gene is left open where the match is weak. Some rows mark clone size as missing; the rest say once, few, many or name a class of expanded clone.

d_call: NA
clone_size: NA
j_call: TRBJ1-6
v_call: TRBV10-3
cdr3_aa: CAIRGDILYNSPLHF
cdr3_nt: TGTGCCATCAGGGGGGACATCCTTTATAATTCACCCCTCCACTTT

d_call: NA
clone_size: NA
j_call: TRBJ2-7
v_call: TRBV6-1
cdr3_aa: CASSRQRTYEQYF
cdr3_nt: TGTGCCAGCAGTAGACAGCGAACCTACGAGCAGTACTTC

d_call: TRBD1
clone_size: NA
j_call: TRBJ2-3
v_call: TRBV10-3
cdr3_aa: CAIRDRASTDTQYF
cdr3_nt: TGTGCCATCAGGGACAGGGCAAGCACAGATACGCAGTATTTT

d_call: TRBD1
clone_size: few
j_call: TRBJ1-1
v_call: TRBV7-2
cdr3_aa: CASSTQTGVTEAFF
cdr3_nt: TGTGCCAGCAGCACACAGACAGGGGTCACTGAAGCTTTCTTT

d_call: TRBD1
clone_size: NA
j_call: TRBJ2-3
v_call: TRBV29-1
cdr3_aa: CSVVTGGTDTQYF
cdr3_nt: TGCAGCGTTGTAACAGGGGGCACAGATACGCAGTATTTT

d_call: NA
clone_size: many
j_call: TRBJ2-1
v_call: TRBV7-2
cdr3_aa: CASSSRQRINEQFF
cdr3_nt: TGTGCCAGCAGCTCGCGACAGAGGATCAATGAGCAGTTCTTC

d_call: NA
clone_size: NA
j_call: TRBJ2-5
v_call: TRBV20-1
cdr3_aa: CSARIRDPETQYF
cdr3_nt: TGCAGTGCTCGGATCCGGGACCCAGAGACCCAGTACTTC

d_call: TRBD2
clone_size: NA
j_call: TRBJ2-1
v_call: TRBV7-2
cdr3_aa: CASSFGGFYNEQFF
cdr3_nt: TGTGCCAGCAGCTTCGGGGGGTTTTACAATGAGCAGTTCTTC

d_call: NA
clone_size: NA
j_call: TRBJ1-1
v_call: TRBV30
cdr3_aa: CAWTWGDTEAFF
cdr3_nt: TGTGCCTGGACCTGGGGGGACACTGAAGCTTTCTTT

d_call: NA
clone_size: NA
j_call: TRBJ1-6
v_call: TRBV20-1
cdr3_aa: CSAHGTPSSYNSPLHF
cdr3_nt: TGCAGTGCCCACGGGACACCGAGCTCCTATAATTCACCCCTCCACTTT

d_call: TRBD1
clone_size: NA
j_call: TRBJ2-7
v_call: TRBV10-3
cdr3_aa: CAMGTGDGYEQYF
cdr3_nt: TGTGCCATGGGGACAGGGGATGGGTACGAGCAGTACTTC

d_call: NA
clone_size: NA
j_call: TRBJ2-7
v_call: TRBV7-9
cdr3_aa: CASSLAPLGDYEQYF
cdr3_nt: TGTGCCAGCAGCTTAGCGCCTCTTGGGGACTACGAGCAGTACTTC

d_call: NA
clone_size: many
j_call: TRBJ2-2
v_call: TRBV7-2
cdr3_aa: CASMFGQSNTGELFF
cdr3_nt: TGTGCCAGCATGTTCGGGCAGTCTAACACCGGGGAGCTGTTTTTT

d_call: TRBD1
clone_size: NA
j_call: TRBJ2-5
v_call: TRBV5-1
cdr3_aa: CASSLGTGDETQYF
cdr3_nt: TGCGCCAGCAGCCTGGGGACAGGGGACGAGACCCAGTACTTC

d_call: NA
clone_size: NA
j_call: TRBJ2-1
v_call: TRBV6-2/TRBV6-3
cdr3_aa: CASSYELQGVGSHEQFF
cdr3_nt: TGTGCCAGCAGTTACGAGCTACAGGGAGTTGGTTCGCATGAGCAGTTCTTC

d_call: NA
clone_size: few
j_call: TRBJ2-1
v_call: TRBV12-3/TRBV12-4
cdr3_aa: CASSLARGGEQFF
cdr3_nt: TGTGCCAGCAGTTTAGCCAGGGGCGGGGAGCAGTTCTTC

d_call: NA
clone_size: NA
j_call: TRBJ2-3
v_call: TRBV12-3/TRBV12-4
cdr3_aa: CASREVSTDTQYF
cdr3_nt: TGTGCCAGCAGGGAAGTAAGCACAGATACGCAGTATTTT